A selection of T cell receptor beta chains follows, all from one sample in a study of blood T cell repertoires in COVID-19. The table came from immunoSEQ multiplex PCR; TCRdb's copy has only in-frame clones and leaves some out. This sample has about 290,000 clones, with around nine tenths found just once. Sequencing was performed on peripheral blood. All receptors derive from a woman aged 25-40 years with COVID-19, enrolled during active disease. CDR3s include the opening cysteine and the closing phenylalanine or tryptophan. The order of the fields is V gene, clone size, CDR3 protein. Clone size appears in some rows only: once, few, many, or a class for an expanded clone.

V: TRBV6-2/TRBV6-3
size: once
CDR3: CASSYSLGQGATNEKLFF

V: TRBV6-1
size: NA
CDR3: CASSEARGQGYRYTF

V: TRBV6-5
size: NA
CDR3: CATCRLAGGGETQYF

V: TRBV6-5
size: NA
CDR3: CASSYRDPRTEAFF

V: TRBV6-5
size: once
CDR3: CASRHTSGGYNEQFF

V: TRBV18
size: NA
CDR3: CASSPGGGDSPLHF

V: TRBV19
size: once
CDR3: CASSSQGKVRGYTF

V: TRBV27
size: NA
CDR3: CASSVTGGGYEQYF

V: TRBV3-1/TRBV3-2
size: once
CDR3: CASSPRTNKAFF

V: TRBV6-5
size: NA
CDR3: CASSLASGVRQFF

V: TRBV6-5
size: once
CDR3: CASSPTGKSNQPQHF

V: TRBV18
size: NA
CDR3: CASSPNIGAETEQFF

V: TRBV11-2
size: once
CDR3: CASSPRTGANLQETQYF

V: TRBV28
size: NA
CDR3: CASRRGHSPLHF

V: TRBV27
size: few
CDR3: CASRRQDYGYTF

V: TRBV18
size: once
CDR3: CASSPTADSSGNTIYF

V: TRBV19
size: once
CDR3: CASSSGGSYEQYF

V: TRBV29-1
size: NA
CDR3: CSVDPTGTYGYTF

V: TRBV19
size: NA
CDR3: CASSMKGAWSPLHF

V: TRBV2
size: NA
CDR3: CASSGTSGTSYEQYF

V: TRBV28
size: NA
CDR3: CASSVPGQVKYEQYF

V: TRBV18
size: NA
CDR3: CASSPQGARGGYTF

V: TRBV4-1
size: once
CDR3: CASSQDNRSDEQFF

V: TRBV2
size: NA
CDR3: CASSEGSLPPYNEQFF

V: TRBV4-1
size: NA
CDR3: CASSRSAGTGQEQYF

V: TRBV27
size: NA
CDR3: CATKTTGGWTEAFF

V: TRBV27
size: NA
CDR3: CATALAGGIEQYF

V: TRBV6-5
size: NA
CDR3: CASTRDRGNTEAFF

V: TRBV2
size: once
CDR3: CASSRRTNYGYTF

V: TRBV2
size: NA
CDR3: CASSEIHRSNQPQHF

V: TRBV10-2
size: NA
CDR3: CASSESGLWNEQFF